The next 3 T cell receptor beta chains were all read from a single sample in a study of T cells in Graves' hyperthyroidism and ophthalmopathy. Researchers took RNA transcripts and amplified the TCR beta CDR3 regions from them. First-round RT-PCR targeting the TCR CDR3 was performed with the HTBI primer set. From the multiplex PCR reads, TCRdb called clonotypes with MiXCR, one entry per CDR3 protein. This sample has 550,000 to 600,000 distinct CDR3 sequences; around 15% occur once, and the top ten carry about 18%. Sequencing used blood. The receptors shown here come from a woman aged 18 to 35 with Graves' hyperthyroidism.

The chain combines TRBV5-1 with TRBJ1-6; maybe TRBD1 (5 bases). The germline gives CDR1 SGHRS, CDR2 YFSETQ. The CDR3 has 14 amino acids. The ends were cut back, 4 bases at V and 6 bases at J, with 11 bases in the middle. This CDR3 reads CASSGGGGNSPLHF. CDR3 coding DNA: TGCGCCAGCAGCGGGGGGGGGGGTAATTCACCCCTCCACTTT.

The chain carries TRBV6-2 or TRBV6-3 and TRBJ2-7; the D call may be TRBD1 or TRBD2 (5 bases each). The CDR3 runs 14 residues. The V end was cut by 10 bases, the J end by 0 bases, with 16 bases between. CDR1 is MNHEY and CDR2 is SVGEGT in the germline V gene. The CDR3 DNA is TGTGCCACCGTGACCTCAGGGAGCTCCTACGAGCAGTACTTC. It encodes CATVTSGSSYEQYF.

This clonotype was counted many times. V gene TRBV24-1 combines with J gene TRBJ1-5, with D hard to call. Germline-derived CDR1 and CDR2 are KGHDR and SFDVKD. V gave up 4 bases and J gave up 3 bases, with 9 bases separating them. The CDR3 extends over 14 amino acids. CDR3 in DNA: TGTGCCACCAGTGAATGGCAGACCAATCAGCCCCAGCATTTT. It specifies CATSEWQTNQPQHF.